This TCR beta chain comes out of a study of cytomegalovirus exposure and HLA in healthy donors. The PCR ran on 60 Vbeta and 13 Jbeta primers. Clones were sequenced by immunoSEQ multiplex PCR, and TCRdb holds only the in-frame ones, with some missing. The table includes around 150,000 clones, around 80% detected once. CDR1 and CDR2 from the germline V gene are SNHLY and FYNNEI. This CDR3 has 14 amino acids. Trimming at V came to 6 bases and at J to 10 bases, leaving 13 bases not matched to a gene. The sequence was obtained from a girl between 10 and 17 years old in good health and CMV-seropositive. The sequenced sample consisted of PBMCs. The V call is TRBV2, the J call TRBJ2-7, with TRBD1 identical over 9 bases. Here the CDR3 reads CASSLTGTGHEQYF. CDR3 DNA: TGTGCCAGCAGCCTCACAGGGACAGGGCATGAACAGTACTTC.